Listed below are T cell receptor beta chains from one sample, sequenced in a study of T cell responses to AZD1222 COVID-19 vaccine. Data came from immunoSEQ multiplex PCR; TCRdb stores just in-frame clones and leaves some out. The sample records 130,000 to 150,000 clones, roughly nine tenths being singletons. The sample here was peripheral blood, taken on day 0 of AZD1222 vaccination. These receptors all come from an adult in good health. Both conserved end residues are trimmed from each CDR3.

length	V	J	CDR3
9	TRBV29-1	TRBJ1-1	SVVSSGEAF
14	TRBV7-6	TRBJ2-1	ASSPLTGSFDDEQF
11	TRBV10-3	TRBJ1-5	AISAGSNQPQH
9	TRBV2	TRBJ2-1	AVGGYNEQF
13	TRBV5-1	TRBJ2-3	ASTMLGGMGDTQY
14	TRBV18	TRBJ2-4	ASSPPLTGYKNIQY
10	TRBV3-1/TRBV3-2	TRBJ2-7	ASSHRTYEQY
14	TRBV7-2	TRBJ1-3	ASSLGPGQTGNTIY
16	TRBV7-6	TRBJ1-6	ASSLFPGRSSYNSPLH
15	TRBV18	TRBJ1-5	ASSPLPGGTGNQPQH
12	TRBV25-1	TRBJ1-1	ASSWGQGGTEAF
15	TRBV7-9	TRBJ1-1	ASSLSRGTAMNTEAF
10	TRBV11-2	TRBJ1-1	AVRGLDTEAF
14	TRBV27	TRBJ2-2	ASSFLAGGNTGELF
11	TRBV27	TRBJ1-5	ASSLGYGQPQH
13	TRBV6-5	TRBJ1-3	ASRVRLNSGNTIY
13	TRBV5-1	TRBJ2-2	ASSRGQGGTGELF
11	TRBV19	TRBJ1-6	ASSILGGSPLH
13	TRBV15	TRBJ1-2	ATSRVPRDGDGYT
15	TRBV28	TRBJ2-3	ASSTPHRTGWTDTQY
13	TRBV18	TRBJ1-3	ASSQGQISGNTIY
14	TRBV2	TRBJ2-5	ASSEKGLPSQETQY
15	TRBV24-1	TRBJ2-1	ATSDPAETSGSDEQF